Presented here are 26 T cell receptor beta chains from one specimen sequenced in a study of OX40 agonist ivuxolimab in advanced cancers. The method was immunoSEQ multiplex PCR; TCRdb's version includes in-frame clones alone and lacks a portion of them. Here the sample spans fewer than 65,000 clones, roughly 87% being singletons. This specimen consisted of CD4+ or CD8+ T cells sorted from blood, obtained in a trial of the OX40 agonist ivuxolimab. These receptors were collected from an adult with an advanced solid tumor such as melanoma, head and neck, liver or kidney cancer.

This rearrangement joins TRBV19 to TRBJ1-3, with D uncertain. The CDR3 consists of 16 residues. The germline V and J ends were trimmed by 3 bases and 0 bases, with 12 bases remaining between them. Looked up from germline, CDR1 is LNHDA and CDR2 is SQIVND (reference sequence). The CDR3 protein is CASSIQIPVSGNTIYF. The DNA for the CDR3 is TGTGCCAGTAGTATTCAGATCCCGGTCTCTGGAAACACCATATATTTT.

The sample holds a few counts of this clone. J is TRBJ1-3 and V is TRBV9; TRBD1 matches 7 bases. Trimming removed 3 bases from V and 4 bases from J; junction bases left unmatched: 1. The germline CDR1 and CDR2 sequences are SGDLS and YYNGEE. This CDR3 is built from 13 residues. The CDR3 sequence is CASSATGGNTIYF. CDR3 coding DNA: TGTGCCAGCAGCGCGACAGGGGGAAACACCATATATTTT.

The V and J genes are TRBV11-2 and TRBJ2-2; 8 positions agree with TRBD2. The V gene end was trimmed by 7 bases and the J gene end by 5 bases; junction bases not matched to a gene: 9. The CDR3 contains 15 residues. Looked up from germline, CDR1 is SGHAT and CDR2 is FQNNGV. The CDR3 reads CASTFGTRRTGELFF. CDR3 coding DNA: TGTGCCAGCACCTTCGGGACTAGGAGAACCGGGGAGCTGTTTTTT.

The chain is built from TRBV5-5 and TRBJ1-1, with TRBD1 identical over 9 bases. Germline values: CDR1 SGHKS, CDR2 YYEKEE (reference sequence). This CDR3 is built from 16 residues. Trimming at V came to 2 bases and at J to 0 bases, leaving 5 bases not matched to a gene. In DNA form, the CDR3 reads TGTGCCAGCAGCTTCAGGACAGGGGCCCTGAACACTGAAGCTTTCTTT. It translates to CASSFRTGALNTEAFF. Filled out from reference TRBV5-5 and TRBJ1-1, the complete variable domain reads DAGVTQSPTHLIKTRGQQVTLRCSPISGHKSVSWYQQVLGQGPQFIFQYYEKEERGRGNFPDRFSARQFPNYSSELNVNALLLGDSALYLCASSFRTGALNTEAFFGQGTRLTVV.

This clone has only one observation. The chain employs TRBV5-1 and TRBJ1-2; D unclear. Trimming took off 4 bases at V and 4 bases at J, with 14 bases between the two ends. Germline values: CDR1 SGHRS, CDR2 YFSETQ. This CDR3 is built from 14 residues. The CDR3 sequence: CASSTGSSGYGYTF. CDR3 in DNA: TGCGCCAGCAGCACGGGCTCCAGCGGCTATGGCTACACCTTC.

This chain links TRBV18 with TRBJ2-7; a possible D gene is TRBD1 (6 bases). The CDR3 length is 14 residues. Trimming shortened V by 2 bases and J by 1 base, and 9 bases separated the two germline ends. The germline gives CDR1 KGHSH, CDR2 LQKENI. CDR3 region: CASSPLQGSYEQYF. The CDR3 DNA is TGTGCCAGCTCACCATTACAGGGTTCCTACGAGCAGTACTTC. Looking up the rest from reference TRBV18 and TRBJ2-7 gives the full variable domain: NAGVMQNPRHLVRRRGQEARLRCSPMKGHSHVYWYRQLPEEGLKFMVYLQKENIIDESGMPKERFSAEFPKEGPSILRIQQVVRGDSAAYFCASSPLQGSYEQYFGPGTRLTVT.

The chain recombines TRBV6-5 with TRBJ1-1; D may be TRBD1 (5 bases). The CDR3 is 12 residues long. Germline-derived CDR1 and CDR2 are MNHEY and SVGAGI. V lost 4 bases and J 4 bases, leaving 7 bases between the germline ends. CDR3 sequence reads: CASSSQGTEAFF. The CDR3 DNA is TGTGCCAGCAGTTCCCAGGGCACTGAAGCTTTCTTT.

This clone was picked up a small number of times. The chain carries TRBV6-5 and TRBJ2-7; 9 bases match TRBD2. Per the germline V gene, CDR1 is MNHEY and CDR2 is SVGAGI. The junction had 9 bases not matched to a gene; V was cut back by 1 base and J by 5 bases. The CDR3 loop spans 16 amino acids. CDR3 sequence reads: CASSYFSGGKTNEQYF. The CDR3 DNA reads TGTGCCAGCAGTTACTTTAGCGGGGGCAAGACGAACGAGCAGTACTTC.

The chain combines TRBV19 with TRBJ1-2, with D perhaps TRBD1 (6 bases). The CDR3 sequence is 16 residues long. Germline assignment: CDR1 LNHDA and CDR2 SQIVND (reference sequence). The germline V and J ends were trimmed by 4 bases and 0 bases, with 15 bases remaining between them. For the CDR3, the DNA is TGTGCCAGTAGTACCGCGCAGGGGCTAGCTAACTATGGCTACACCTTC. This sequence encodes CASSTAQGLANYGYTF.

This chain connects TRBV7-6 to TRBJ2-6; D is possibly TRBD1 or TRBD2 (5 bases each). V lost 3 bases and J 0 bases, leaving 18 bases between the germline ends. This CDR3 is 19 amino acids long. Germline CDR1 and CDR2: SGHVS and FNYEAQ. CDR3 region: CASSLEPTGRLSGANVLTF. The CDR3 DNA reads as TGTGCCAGCAGCTTGGAACCGACGGGACGACTCTCTGGGGCCAACGTCCTGACTTTC. Based on the CDR3 plus reference TRBV7-6 and TRBJ2-6, the full variable domain is GAGVSQSPRYKVTKRGQDVALRCDPISGHVSLYWYRQALGQGPEFLTYFNYEAQQDKSGLPNDRFSAERPEGSISTLTIQRTEQRDSAMYRCASSLEPTGRLSGANVLTFGAGSRLTVL.

V usage is TRBV19 and J usage is TRBJ2-1; D is possibly TRBD1 (6 bases). Germline V gene sequence: CDR1 LNHDA, CDR2 SQIVND (reference sequence). The CDR3 totals 15 residues. The V end lost 3 bases, the J end lost 0 bases, and 9 bases lay between the germline ends. For the CDR3, the DNA is TGTGCCAGTAGTATGGGGGCCGGCTCCTACAATGAGCAGTTCTTC. Translating gives CASSMGAGSYNEQFF.

The chain joins TRBV29-1 to TRBJ1-2; 12 positions agree with TRBD1. Germline V gene lookup returns CDR1 SQVTM and CDR2 ANQGSEA. CDR3 length equals 14 residues. V gave up 6 bases and J gave up 6 bases; unmatched junction bases: 8. The chain's CDR3 is CSVDPGTGGHGYTF. CDR3 in DNA: TGCAGCGTCGACCCCGGGACAGGGGGCCATGGCTACACCTTC. The variable domain in full, completed from reference TRBV29-1 and TRBJ1-2, reads SAVISQKPSRDICQRGTSLTIQCQVDSQVTMMFWYRQQPGQSLTLIATANQGSEATYESGFVIDKFPISRPNLTFSTLTVSNMSPEDSSIYLCSVDPGTGGHGYTFGSGTRLTVV.

V gene TRBV6-1 combines with J gene TRBJ2-7; D gene unclear. Germline V gene lookup returns CDR1 MNHNS and CDR2 SASEGT. The length of the CDR3 is 13 residues. V was trimmed by 5 bases and J by 7 bases, leaving 15 bases between them. CDR3 sequence: CASSQVPNGEQYF. DNA of the CDR3: TGTGCCAGCAGTCAAGTCCCCAACGGGGAGCAGTACTTC.

V usage is TRBV27 and J usage is TRBJ2-1, with 11 bases aligning to TRBD1. CDR1 is MNHEY and CDR2 is SMNVEV in the germline V gene (reference sequence). CDR3 length: 16 amino acids. J was trimmed by 6 bases and V by 5 bases; bases with no gene match: 9. The CDR3 nucleotides are TGTGCCAGCAGTCATCGGACGGGACAGGGGGTCAATGAGCAGTTCTTC. Amino acid sequence: CASSHRTGQGVNEQFF.

This CDR3 reads CASSLQGAAAEAFF. In nucleotides, the CDR3 is TGTGCCAGCAGCCTACAGGGCGCCGCCGCTGAAGCTTTCTTT. The V call is TRBV7-2, the J call TRBJ1-1; a possible D gene is TRBD1 (6 bases). The CDR3 is 14 amino acids. Germline-derived CDR1 and CDR2 are SGHTA and FQGNSA. Trimming shortened V by 5 bases and J by 6 bases, and 16 bases separated the two germline ends.

The chain uses TRBV29-1 and TRBJ1-1; no firm D call. Germline V gene lookup returns CDR1 SQVTM and CDR2 ANQGSEA. The V and J ends lost 4 bases and 0 bases respectively, with 12 bases between them. This CDR3 has 14 amino acids. Written as DNA, the CDR3 is TGCAGCGTTGTGGGGTCAGACCTGAACACTGAAGCTTTCTTT. This codes for CSVVGSDLNTEAFF.

This chain uses TRBV7-9 with TRBJ2-1; TRBD1 agrees at 9 bases. The V gene's germline CDR1 is SEHNR and CDR2 FQNEAQ (reference sequence). CDR3 length: 15 residues. J lost 5 bases, V lost 5 bases, and 7 bases had no gene match. Here the CDR3 DNA reads TGTGCCAGCAGCAAAGACAGGGGGATACACAATGAGCAGTTCTTC. Amino acid sequence: CASSKDRGIHNEQFF.

The CDR3 is CASSSTPRSGNNYGYTF. CDR3 DNA: TGTGCCAGCAGTTCAACTCCCAGGTCAGGGAACAACTATGGCTACACCTTC. This sequence joins TRBV28 and TRBJ1-2; D perhaps matches TRBD1 (5 bases). The CDR3 is 17 amino acids. The germline V gene encodes CDR1 MDHEN and CDR2 SYDVKM. Deletions cut 4 bases from V and 2 bases from J, with 20 bases between.

The CDR3 protein is CASRGDQPQHF. The CDR3 coding sequence is TGTGCCAGCAGGGGGGATCAGCCCCAGCATTTT. The chain combines TRBV6-5 with TRBJ1-5; TRBD1 is a possible D gene (5 bases). Germline loops: CDR1 MNHEY, CDR2 SVGAGI. V lost 6 bases to trimming and J lost 5 bases, with 5 bases between them. This CDR3 contains 11 residues.

The gene calls are TRBV11-3 and TRBJ1-1; D is undetermined. Trimming pared 2 bases from V and 3 bases from J, leaving 7 bases between. Germline CDR1 and CDR2: SGHNT and YENEEA. This CDR3 is 13 amino acids long. The CDR3 region has the DNA TGTGCCAGCAGCTTAAGGGCAGACACTGAAGCTTTCTTT. Translated, it gives CASSLRADTEAFF.

The CDR3 spells CASSFGTGVPGELFF. DNA of the CDR3: TGTGCCAGCAGCTTCGGGACAGGGGTTCCCGGGGAGCTGTTTTTT. The rearrangement joins TRBV7-8 to TRBJ2-2; TRBD1 agrees at 10 bases. Germline values: CDR1 SGHVS, CDR2 FQNEAQ. V shed 3 bases, J shed 6 bases, and the junction held 4 bases outside the gene matches. The CDR3 is 15 residues long.

CDR3 loop: CASSLGERRTEAFF. In nucleotides, the CDR3 is TGTGCCAGCAGTTTGGGGGAGAGGAGAACTGAAGCTTTCTTT. This chain uses TRBV27 with TRBJ1-1; the D gene is possibly TRBD1 (5 bases). The CDR3 consists of 14 residues. Per the germline V gene, CDR1 is MNHEY and CDR2 is SMNVEV (reference sequence). Trimming stripped 3 bases from V and 5 bases from J, with 13 bases between.

The rearrangement joins TRBV5-4 to TRBJ1-1; 7 nucleotides agree with TRBD1. The CDR3 length is 15 residues. Germline values: CDR1 SGHNT, CDR2 YYREEE (reference sequence). V dropped 4 bases and J dropped 0; count of bases not matched to a gene: 6. CDR3 protein: CASSARQGVNTEAFF. CDR3 nucleotides: TGTGCCAGCAGCGCCCGACAGGGAGTGAACACTGAAGCTTTCTTT.

This clone has only a few counts. V and J are TRBV27 and TRBJ2-4, with TRBD1 as a possible D gene (5 bases). CDR3 size: 16 residues. Germline loops: CDR1 MNHEY, CDR2 SMNVEV (reference sequence). Trimming pared 4 bases from V and 0 bases from J, leaving 13 bases between. Here the CDR3 DNA reads TGTGCCAGCAGTTCGGACAAACTGCTAGCCAAAAACATTCAGTACTTC. It yields the protein CASSSDKLLAKNIQYF.

V usage is TRBV2 and J usage is TRBJ2-5, with 13 nucleotides matching TRBD2. Germline assignment: CDR1 SNHLY and CDR2 FYNNEI. The CDR3 is 15 residues long. With V trimmed by 11 bases and J by 2 bases, 8 bases remained unmatched. The CDR3 DNA reads TGTGCCGTAGGACTAGCGGGGGCCCCTCAAGAGACCCAGTACTTC. Amino acid sequence: CAVGLAGAPQETQYF.

The chain joins TRBV7-9 to TRBJ1-4, with D unresolved. The germline V gene encodes CDR1 SEHNR and CDR2 FQNEAQ (reference sequence). The CDR3 is 13 residues long. Between the trimmed V and J ends, which lost 2 bases and 11 bases, there was a span of 12 bases. CDR3 DNA: TGTGCCAGCAGCTTAACTTTTGAAGAGAAACTGTTTTTT. It yields the protein CASSLTFEEKLFF.